This T cell receptor (beta chain) stems from a study of naive and memory T cell subsets. This clonotype has only one observation. CDR3 length: 14 amino acids. The germline CDR1 and CDR2 sequences are GTSNPN and SVGIG (reference sequence). V trimming: 3 bases; J trimming: 6 bases; junction bases outside the gene matches: 6. An equimolar mix of two oligonucleotides served as the beta constant-region primer for TRBC1 and TRBC2. Four rounds of PCR amplified the ligated cDNA using nested alpha and beta constant-region primers plus SP2. One entry per CDR3 protein, called by TCRdb with MiXCR from the UMI-ligation and nested PCR reads. The repertoire holds approximately 29,000 distinct CDR3 sequences, with roughly 18% as singletons.

Sequenced: effector memory CD4+ T cells from blood. Regarding subset: effector memory, CD45RA- CD27-. This sequence was found in a human donor in good health. The genes are TRBV30 and TRBJ1-5; 9 bases line up with TRBD1. The CDR3 spells CAWSGDRVAQPQHF. DNA for the CDR3: TGTGCCTGGAGCGGGGACAGGGTTGCTCAGCCCCAGCATTTT.